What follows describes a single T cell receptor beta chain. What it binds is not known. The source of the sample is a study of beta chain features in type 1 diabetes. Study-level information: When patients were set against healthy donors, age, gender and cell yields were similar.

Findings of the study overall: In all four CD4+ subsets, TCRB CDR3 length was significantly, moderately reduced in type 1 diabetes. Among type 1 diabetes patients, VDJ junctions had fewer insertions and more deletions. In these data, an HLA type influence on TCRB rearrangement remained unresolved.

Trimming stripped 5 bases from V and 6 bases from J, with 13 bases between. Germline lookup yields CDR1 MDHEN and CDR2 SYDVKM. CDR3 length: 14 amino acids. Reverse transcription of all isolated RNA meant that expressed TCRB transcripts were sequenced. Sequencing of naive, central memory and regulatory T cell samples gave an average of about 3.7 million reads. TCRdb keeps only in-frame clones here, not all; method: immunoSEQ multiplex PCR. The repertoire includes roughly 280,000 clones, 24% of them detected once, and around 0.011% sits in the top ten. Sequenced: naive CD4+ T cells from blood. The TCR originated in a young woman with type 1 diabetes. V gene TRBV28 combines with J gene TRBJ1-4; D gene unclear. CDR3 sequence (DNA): TGTGCCAGCAGTCCTCCGGCGGGTTATGAAAAACTGTTTTTT. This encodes CASSPPAGYEKLFF.